The entry that follows covers one TCR beta chain sequence. Antigen specificity is unknown. This entry is derived from a study of cytomegalovirus exposure and HLA in healthy donors. Study-wide background: As an earlier analysis found, some 180 million T cells yielded 117 million unique TCR beta sequences.

It was with 60 Vbeta and 13 Jbeta primers that the PCR ran. Assay: immunoSEQ multiplex PCR; the TCRdb copy retains only in-frame clones and omits some. The table includes some 130,000 clones, approximately 70% detected once. V lost 0 bases and J lost 3, with 11 bases in between. Germline loops: CDR1 PRHDT, CDR2 FYEKMQ (reference sequence). This CDR3 comprises 16 residues. General study points: It has been reported that TCR beta sequences accurately predicted the HLA-A and HLA-B alleles of most subjects.

The J gene is TRBJ1-4, the V gene TRBV13; possible D gene TRBD1, 5 bases. The clonotype originates from a woman aged 35 to 49 in good health and CMV-seronegative. The sample was PBMCs. In DNA form, the CDR3 reads TGTGCCAGCAGCTTAGGCCCGGGACTCCCTAATGAAAAACTGTTTTTT. Its protein product is CASSLGPGLPNEKLFF.